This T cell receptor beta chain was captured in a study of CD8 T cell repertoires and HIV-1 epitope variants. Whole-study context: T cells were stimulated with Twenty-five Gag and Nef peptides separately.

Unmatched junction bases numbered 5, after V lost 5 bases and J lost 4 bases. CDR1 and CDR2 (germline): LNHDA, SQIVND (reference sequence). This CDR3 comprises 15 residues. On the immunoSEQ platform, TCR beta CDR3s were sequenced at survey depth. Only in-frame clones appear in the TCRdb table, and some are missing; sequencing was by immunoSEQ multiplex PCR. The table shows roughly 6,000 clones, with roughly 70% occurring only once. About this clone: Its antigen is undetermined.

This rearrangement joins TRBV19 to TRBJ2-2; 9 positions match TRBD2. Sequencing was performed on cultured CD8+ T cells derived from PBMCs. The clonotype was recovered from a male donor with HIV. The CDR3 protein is CASSFQLAGTGELFF. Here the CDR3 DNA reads TGTGCCAGTAGTTTTCAACTAGCGGGCACCGGGGAGCTGTTTTTT.